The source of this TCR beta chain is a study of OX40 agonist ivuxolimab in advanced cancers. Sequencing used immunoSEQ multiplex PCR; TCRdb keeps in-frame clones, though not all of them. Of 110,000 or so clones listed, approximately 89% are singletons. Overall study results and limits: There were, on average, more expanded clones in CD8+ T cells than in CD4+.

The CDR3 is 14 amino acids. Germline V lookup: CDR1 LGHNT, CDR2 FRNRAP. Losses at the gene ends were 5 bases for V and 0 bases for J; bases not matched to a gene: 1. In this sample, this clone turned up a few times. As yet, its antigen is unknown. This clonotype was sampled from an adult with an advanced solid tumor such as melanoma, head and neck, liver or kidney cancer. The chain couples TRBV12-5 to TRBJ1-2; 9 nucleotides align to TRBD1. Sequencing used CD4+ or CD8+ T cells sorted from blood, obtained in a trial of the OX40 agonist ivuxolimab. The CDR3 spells CASGGTGTNYGYTF. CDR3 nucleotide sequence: TGTGCTAGTGGTGGGACAGGGACTAACTATGGCTACACCTTC.